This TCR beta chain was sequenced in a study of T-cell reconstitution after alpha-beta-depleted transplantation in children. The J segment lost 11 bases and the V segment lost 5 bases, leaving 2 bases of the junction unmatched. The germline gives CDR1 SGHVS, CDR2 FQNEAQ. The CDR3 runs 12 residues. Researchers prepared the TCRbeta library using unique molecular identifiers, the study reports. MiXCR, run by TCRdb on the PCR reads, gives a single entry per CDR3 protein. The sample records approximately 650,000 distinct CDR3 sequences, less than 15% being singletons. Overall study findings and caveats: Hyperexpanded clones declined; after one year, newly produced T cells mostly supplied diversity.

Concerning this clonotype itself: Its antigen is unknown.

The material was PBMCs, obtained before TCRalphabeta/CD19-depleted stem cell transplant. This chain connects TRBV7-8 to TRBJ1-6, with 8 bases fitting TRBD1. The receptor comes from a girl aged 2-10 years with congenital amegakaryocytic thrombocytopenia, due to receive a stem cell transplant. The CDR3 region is CASSGDRTPLHF. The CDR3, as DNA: TGTGCCAGCAGCGGGGACAGGACACCCCTCCACTTT.